The source of this TCR beta chain is a study of blood T cell repertoires in COVID-19. Study overall: Italy, Spain and the United States were the sources of the convalescent and acute COVID-19 samples. T cells, B-cell-depleted T cells, or PBMCs provided the cDNA or gDNA that served as material.

The protocol was immunoSEQ multiplex PCR, while the TCRdb copy is restricted to in-frame clones and leaves out a portion. The sample has about 240,000 clones, about nine tenths seen once. This sequence originates from a young man with COVID-19, enrolled during active disease. Sequenced input: peripheral blood.

The CDR3 DNA is TGTGCCAGCAGTGTTACTAGCGGGGCTGGGGGCTACGAGCAGTACTTC. Its translation is CASSVTSGAGGYEQYF. The chain links TRBV6-1 to TRBJ2-7; 10 nucleotides align to TRBD2. Trimming took 4 bases from V and 3 from J; bases not matched to a gene: 9. Germline V gene lookup returns CDR1 MNHNS and CDR2 SASEGT. The CDR3 has 16 amino acids.